This T cell receptor beta chain was sequenced in a study of regulatory T cells in long-lasting Graves disease. Libraries of TCR beta came from iRepertoire HTBI primers plus Arm-PCR of CDR3 regions. TCRdb fed the multiplex PCR reads into MiXCR, producing one record per CDR3 protein. The sample consists of under 500,000 distinct CDR3 sequences, around 20% of them appearing once. Time point specified: persistent/refractory GD, antithyroid drugs over 5 years with positive TRAb. There was RNA extracted from PBMCs, and the TCR library was made from it. The guidelines of the American Thyroid Association were the basis for diagnosing Graves' disease. Enrollment of patients was through an endocrinology department in Xi'an, China. V trimming: 5 bases; J trimming: 5 bases; junction bases outside the gene matches: 6. The length of the CDR3 is 14 residues. Looked up from germline, CDR1 is SGHAT and CDR2 is FQDESV (reference sequence).

This clonotype occurred a few times. Its antigen is not identified. Broader study findings: Small sample size may have lowered accuracy.

The chain couples TRBV11-1 to TRBJ2-5; 9 bases line up with TRBD1. This TCR was sampled from a female donor with Graves disease. Sample: peripheral blood mononuclear cells (PBMCs), taken when the disease was refractory, from a patient treated with antithyroid drugs. The CDR3 spells CASSPQGARETQYF. The CDR3 DNA reads as TGTGCCAGCAGCCCACAGGGGGCGCGGGAGACCCAGTACTTC.